This TCR beta chain was sequenced during a study of blood T cell repertoires in COVID-19. Across the study: The cDNA or gDNA used as material had been derived from T cells, B-cell-depleted T cells, or PBMCs.

The CDR3 runs 15 residues. Germline V gene sequence: CDR1 LGHDT, CDR2 YNNKEL (reference sequence). Trimming took 1 base from V and 4 from J, leaving 13 bases between them. TCRdb keeps only in-frame clones here, not all; method: immunoSEQ multiplex PCR. The sample lists 45,000 to 50,000 clones, more than 80% occurring once. The clonotype originates from an elderly man in a cohort sampled during active COVID-19. This chain connects TRBV3-1 (or the pseudogene TRBV3-2) to TRBJ1-2, with D uncertain. The specimen was peripheral blood. The CDR3: CASSQVVTDFYGYTF. The CDR3, as DNA: TGTGCCAGCAGCCAAGTGGTTACAGATTTCTATGGCTACACCTTC.